The 20 T cell receptor beta chains below were found in one sample sequenced in a study of shared clonotypes between healthy human individuals. Assay: immunoSEQ multiplex PCR; the TCRdb copy retains only in-frame clones and omits some. Among millions of clones listed, roughly 96% were seen once. Sequences were obtained from naive CD4+ T cells sorted from blood. Subset reported: CD45RA+ positively selected. The receptors stem from a man in his late teens or twenties in good health.

The chain is built from TRBV20-1 and TRBJ2-3, with 8 positions matching TRBD2. The V gene end was trimmed by 5 bases and the J gene end by 8 bases; junction bases not matched to a gene: 3. In germline, CDR1 is DFQATT, CDR2 SNEGSKA (reference sequence). The CDR3 length is 11 residues. The CDR3 bases are TGCAGTGCTCAGCGGGAGTTTACGCAGTATTTT. It is translated as CSAQREFTQYF.

J is TRBJ2-7 and V is TRBV27; D remains unclear. The CDR3 runs 14 residues. Germline V gives CDR1 MNHEY, CDR2 SMNVEV (reference sequence). Trimming cost V 4 bases and J 5 bases, with 15 bases left between them. The CDR3 loop is CASSSGEKPHEQYF. Here the CDR3 DNA reads TGTGCCAGCAGTTCGGGTGAAAAACCCCACGAGCAGTACTTC.

The gene calls are TRBV6-6 and TRBJ2-1; D uncertain. Germline CDR1 and CDR2: MNHNY and SVGAGI (reference sequence). The V gene lost 6 bases and the J gene lost 6 bases, with 12 bases spanning the gap. The CDR3 sequence is 13 residues long. CDR3 protein: CASSLGNFNEQFF. The CDR3 bases are TGTGCCAGCAGCTTAGGTAACTTCAATGAGCAGTTCTTC.

The V call is TRBV28, the J call TRBJ2-7; no reliable D call. Germline CDR1 and CDR2: MDHEN and SYDVKM. CDR3 length: 12 residues. Trimming pared 3 bases from V and 7 bases from J, leaving 10 bases between. The CDR3 loop reads CASSFSIREQYF. CDR3 coding DNA: TGTGCCAGCAGTTTCAGTATTCGTGAGCAGTACTTC.

V is TRBV5-1 and J is TRBJ2-3; D unresolved. The CDR3 length is 14 residues. V gave up 2 bases and J gave up 1 base, with 8 bases separating them. In germline, CDR1 is SGHRS, CDR2 YFSETQ. CDR3 residues: CASSFTAGTDTQYF. In nucleotides, the CDR3 is TGCGCCAGCAGCTTTACCGCCGGCACAGATACGCAGTATTTT.

A few counts support this clone. Other DNA sequences within the sample encode an identical CDR3. The J gene is TRBJ1-1, the V gene TRBV5-1, with D perhaps TRBD1 (5 bases). The CDR3 extends over 14 amino acids. The ends were cut back, 4 bases at V and 1 base at J, with 11 bases in the middle. CDR1 SGHRS and CDR2 YFSETQ come from the germline V gene. CDR3 protein: CASSGGTANTEAFF. DNA for the CDR3: TGCGCCAGCAGCGGGGGGACGGCGAACACTGAAGCTTTCTTT.

J is TRBJ2-7 and V is TRBV5-1, with 8 bases that match TRBD2. Unmatched junction bases numbered 3, after V lost 5 bases and J lost 2 bases. In germline, CDR1 is SGHRS, CDR2 YFSETQ. This CDR3 spans 13 amino acids. CDR3 bases: TGCGCCAGCAGACTAGCGGAGACCTACGAGCAGTACTTC. Amino acids: CASRLAETYEQYF.

The chain recombines TRBV4-1 with TRBJ1-1; D gene ambiguous. Germline V gene data show CDR1 as MGHRA and CDR2 as YSYEKL. V dropped 4 bases and J dropped 0 bases, with 12 bases sitting between them. This CDR3 has 15 residues. This CDR3 reads CASSRKDVMNTEAFF. CDR3 DNA sequence: TGCGCCAGCAGCCGGAAGGACGTAATGAACACTGAAGCTTTCTTT.

The chain recombines TRBV13 with TRBJ2-1, with 12 bases fitting TRBD2. Germline values: CDR1 PRHDT, CDR2 FYEKMQ (reference sequence). J was trimmed by 2 bases and V by 4 bases; bases with no gene match: 6. This CDR3 is 17 amino acids long. This CDR3 reads CASSSRLAGVTYNEQFF. As DNA, the CDR3 is TGTGCCAGCAGCTCCCGACTAGCGGGAGTGACCTACAATGAGCAGTTCTTC.

This chain joins TRBV27 and TRBJ2-7; D possibly corresponds to TRBD2 (6 bases). The length of the CDR3 is 16 residues. The ends were cut back, 0 bases at V and 0 bases at J, with 12 bases in the middle. Germline CDR1 is MNHEY and CDR2 is SMNVEV (reference sequence). CDR3 sequence reads: CASSLSSSSVSYEQYF. CDR3 bases: TGTGCCAGCAGTTTATCGAGTTCTAGCGTCTCCTACGAGCAGTACTTC.

J is TRBJ1-1 and V is TRBV5-6, with a possible D match to TRBD1 (6 bases). Trimming removed 4 bases from V and 5 bases from J, with 15 bases in between. CDR1 and CDR2 (germline): SGHDT, YYEEEE. CDR3 length: 14 amino acids. The CDR3 DNA follows: TGTGCCAGCAGCGGAGACAGGAAGGGGACTGAAGCTTTCTTT. Translated, it gives CASSGDRKGTEAFF.

This chain links TRBV6-1 with TRBJ2-3; 7 bases agree with TRBD2. With 3 bases clipped from V and 2 bases from J, the junction kept 5 bases outside the gene matches. The CDR3 has 15 residues. Germline V gives CDR1 MNHNS, CDR2 SASEGT. For the CDR3, the DNA is TGTGCCAGCAGTGACGTGGGGGGGATCACAGATACGCAGTATTTT. Protein sequence: CASSDVGGITDTQYF.

V gene TRBV9 combines with J gene TRBJ2-1; TRBD1 matches at 9 bases. In germline, CDR1 is SGDLS, CDR2 YYNGEE. The CDR3 runs 15 residues. The V gene end was trimmed by 0 bases and the J gene end by 7 bases; junction bases not matched to a gene: 5. The DNA of the CDR3 is TGTGCCAGCAGCGTAGTCGGGACAGGGATGAATGAGCAGTTCTTC. Amino acid sequence: CASSVVGTGMNEQFF.

Notes on this clone: This same CDR3 is encoded by further DNA sequences in the sample. The genes are TRBV30 and TRBJ2-1; D unresolved. The CDR3 has 12 amino acids. CDR1 is GTSNPN, CDR2 SVGIG, per germline (reference sequence). The germline V and J ends were trimmed by 2 bases and 4 bases, with 6 bases remaining between them. As DNA, the CDR3 is TGTGCCTGGAGTCAAGGATACAATGAGCAGTTCTTC. Its translation: CAWSQGYNEQFF.

This sequence joins TRBV6-5 and TRBJ1-6; D perhaps matches TRBD1 (5 bases). The CDR3 sequence is 15 residues long. The germline gives CDR1 MNHEY, CDR2 SVGAGI. Trimming stripped 10 bases from V and 10 bases from J, with 23 bases between. CDR3 DNA sequence: TGTGCCACAGAAAGGGCCGCAGGGCTTAACTCACCCCTCCACTTT. Protein: CATERAAGLNSPLHF.

This clone occurred a few times. The chain has TRBV6-5 and TRBJ1-1; D unclear. Germline-derived CDR1 and CDR2 are MNHEY and SVGAGI. V shed 4 bases and J shed 1 base, with 10 bases lying between them. This CDR3 has 14 amino acids. The CDR3 DNA reads as TGTGCCAGCAGTTTCAACGGAGGGAACACTGAAGCTTTCTTT. Its translation is CASSFNGGNTEAFF.

The chain combines TRBV27 with TRBJ2-6, with TRBD1 identical over 11 bases. Germline CDR1 MNHEY, CDR2 SMNVEV (reference sequence). This CDR3 is 17 amino acids long. J gave up 0 bases and V 6 bases, and 4 bases lay outside the gene matches. The CDR3 nucleotides read TGTGCCAGCAGCGGACAGGGGGCGACCTCTGGGGCCAACGTCCTGACTTTC. This sequence encodes CASSGQGATSGANVLTF.

The rearrangement joins TRBV27 to TRBJ2-1, with D perhaps given as TRBD1 or TRBD2 (5 bases each). CDR1 and CDR2 from the germline V gene are MNHEY and SMNVEV (reference sequence). The ends were cut back, 5 bases at V and 3 bases at J, with 14 bases in the middle. CDR3 size: 15 residues. CDR3 nucleotides: TGTGCCAGCAGTCAACCGGGACCGCGCTACAATGAGCAGTTCTTC. Protein sequence: CASSQPGPRYNEQFF.

This clone has only one observation. The DNA of the CDR3 is TGTGCCAGCAGCACGAGACAGGGGTTCAATGAGCAGTTCTTC. Translation: CASSTRQGFNEQFF. V gene TRBV7-9 combines with J gene TRBJ2-1; 8 bases map to TRBD1. Germline V gene sequence: CDR1 SEHNR, CDR2 FQNEAQ (reference sequence). The CDR3 spans 14 residues. V gave up 5 bases and J gave up 6 bases; unmatched junction bases: 6.

This sequence joins TRBV6-1 and TRBJ1-5; a possible D gene is TRBD1 (6 bases). This CDR3 has 13 residues. The germline CDR1 and CDR2 sequences are MNHNS and SASEGT. The V end lost 2 bases, the J end lost 6 bases, and 8 bases lay between the germline ends. CDR3 coding DNA: TGTGCCAGCAGTGAATTCAGGGGTCAGCCCCAGCATTTT. Residues: CASSEFRGQPQHF.